The rows below give T cell receptor beta chains drawn from one sample of a study of blood T cell repertoires in COVID-19. Produced via immunoSEQ multiplex PCR; TCRdb's table is partial and in-frame only. The repertoire has hundreds of thousands of clones, more than 70% of them found once; the top ten carry 2%. What was sequenced was PBMCs or T cells enriched from blood (not recorded which). These TCRs come from a woman aged 55-69 years in a cohort exposed to, infected with or recovered from COVID-19 (not recorded which). The CDR3 runs from the conserved cysteine through the conserved F or W. A D gene is named only where the DNA matches it firmly. For some rows the clone size is stated as once, few or many, or as a class when expanded; others skip it.

clone size,V gene,D gene,J gene,CDR3 protein,CDR3 DNA
NA,TRBV30,NA,TRBJ2-3,CAWCRAASTDTQYF,TGTGCCTGGTGCCGAGCGGCTTCCACAGATACGCAGTATTTT
NA,TRBV5-4,NA,TRBJ1-4,CASSSRGEGEKLFF,TGTGCCAGCAGCTCGCGCGGGGAGGGTGAAAAACTGTTTTTT
few,TRBV5-8,NA,TRBJ1-5,CASRSGPIDGQPQHF,TGTGCCAGCCGGTCAGGGCCAATAGACGGTCAGCCCCAGCATTTT
NA,TRBV18,NA,TRBJ1-4,CASSPQEQGREKLFF,TGTGCCAGCTCACCACAGGAACAGGGTAGAGAAAAACTGTTTTTT
once,TRBV18,TRBD2,TRBJ2-3,CASSPIAGVDTQYF,TGTGCCAGCTCACCAATTGCGGGGGTGGATACGCAGTATTTT
NA,TRBV6-2/TRBV6-3,NA,TRBJ2-2,CASSYSILSVLNTGELFF,TGTGCCAGCAGTTACTCAATTCTTTCGGTCCTGAACACCGGGGAGCTGTTTTTT
NA,TRBV19,NA,TRBJ1-1,CASDGQGNERNTEAFF,TGTGCCAGCGACGGGCAGGGAAACGAGAGGAACACTGAAGCTTTCTTT
NA,TRBV27,NA,TRBJ1-3,CASSPERGYTIYF,TGTGCCAGCAGTCCCGAGCGGGGATACACCATATATTTT
NA,TRBV28,NA,TRBJ1-1,CASSPLLNTEAFF,TGTGCCAGCAGTCCCTTACTCAACACTGAAGCTTTCTTT
NA,TRBV5-4,TRBD2,TRBJ2-1,CASSASPGLAGEGSYNEQFF,TGTGCCAGCAGCGCGTCGCCGGGACTAGCGGGAGAAGGATCCTACAATGAGCAGTTCTTC
NA,TRBV29-1,NA,TRBJ1-4,CSVAGTEAAGLFF,TGCAGCGTTGCGGGGACTGAAGCGGCGGGACTGTTTTTT
NA,TRBV9,NA,TRBJ1-5,CASSAGGGQGNQPQHF,TGTGCCAGCAGCGCCGGCGGGGGGCAGGGCAATCAGCCCCAGCATTTT
NA,TRBV2,NA,TRBJ2-4,CASRMTVLAKNIQYF,TGTGCCAGCAGAATGACAGTTCTAGCCAAAAACATTCAGTACTTC
NA,TRBV2,NA,TRBJ2-2,CASSPEGGRTGELFF,TGTGCCAGCAGTCCCGAAGGGGGAAGAACCGGGGAGCTGTTTTTT
NA,TRBV5-1,TRBD2,TRBJ2-1,CASSSTRLAERQFF,TGCGCCAGCAGCTCGACACGACTAGCGGAACGACAGTTCTTC
NA,TRBV3-1/TRBV3-2,TRBD2,TRBJ2-7,CASSQAHGRAYEQYF,TGTGCCAGCAGCCAAGCCCACGGGAGGGCCTACGAGCAGTACTTC
NA,TRBV10-3,TRBD1,TRBJ2-2,CAIRPGTGDTGELFF,TGTGCCATCAGACCCGGGACAGGGGACACCGGGGAGCTGTTTTTT
NA,TRBV5-4,NA,TRBJ2-7,CASSFMPRDIDEQYF,TGTGCCAGCAGCTTTATGCCCAGAGACATAGACGAGCAGTACTTC
once,TRBV27,NA,TRBJ2-5,CASSLSRGETQYF,TGTGCCAGCAGTTTAAGCAGGGGTGAGACCCAGTACTTC
NA,TRBV3-1/TRBV3-2,NA,TRBJ1-4,CASSREEKLFF,TGTGCCAGCAGCCGTGAGGAAAAACTGTTTTTT
NA,TRBV5-1,TRBD2,TRBJ2-5,CASSIGTSAQETQYF,TGCGCCAGCAGCATCGGGACTAGCGCCCAAGAGACCCAGTACTTC
NA,TRBV14,NA,TRBJ2-2,CASSEGWGPSHGELFF,TGTGCCAGCAGTGAGGGTTGGGGGCCCTCCCACGGGGAGCTGTTTTTT